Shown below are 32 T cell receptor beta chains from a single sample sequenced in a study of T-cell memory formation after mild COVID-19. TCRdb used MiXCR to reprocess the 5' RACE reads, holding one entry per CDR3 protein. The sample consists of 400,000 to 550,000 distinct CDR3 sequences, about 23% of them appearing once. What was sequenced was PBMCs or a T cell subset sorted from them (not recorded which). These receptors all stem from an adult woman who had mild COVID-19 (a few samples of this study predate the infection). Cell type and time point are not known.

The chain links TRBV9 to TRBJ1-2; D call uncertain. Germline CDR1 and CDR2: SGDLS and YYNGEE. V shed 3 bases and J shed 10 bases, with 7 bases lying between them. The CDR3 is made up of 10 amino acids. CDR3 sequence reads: CASSGAVYTF. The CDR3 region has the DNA TGTGCCAGCAGCGGAGCGGTCTACACCTTC.

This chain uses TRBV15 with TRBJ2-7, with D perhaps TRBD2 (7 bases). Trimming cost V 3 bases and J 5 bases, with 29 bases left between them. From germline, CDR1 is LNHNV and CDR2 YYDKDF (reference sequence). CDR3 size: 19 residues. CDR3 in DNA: TGTGCCACCAGCAGTCCCGTGCACCACAAGGGGGGGGGCCCCCACGAGCAGTACTTC. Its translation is CATSSPVHHKGGGPHEQYF.

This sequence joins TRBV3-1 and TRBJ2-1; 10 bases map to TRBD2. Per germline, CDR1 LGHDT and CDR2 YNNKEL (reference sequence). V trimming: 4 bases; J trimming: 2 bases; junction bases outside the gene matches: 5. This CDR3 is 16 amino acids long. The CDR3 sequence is CASSPRGLAAYNEQFF. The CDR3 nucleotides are TGTGCCAGCAGCCCACGAGGACTAGCGGCCTACAATGAGCAGTTCTTC.

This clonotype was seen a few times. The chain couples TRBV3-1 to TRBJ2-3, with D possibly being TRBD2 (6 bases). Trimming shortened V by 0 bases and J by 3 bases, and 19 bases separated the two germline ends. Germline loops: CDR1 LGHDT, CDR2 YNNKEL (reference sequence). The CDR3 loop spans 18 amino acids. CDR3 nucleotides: TGTGCCAGCAGCCAAGAACAGGTAGCGGAGGACGGTACAGATACGCAGTATTTT. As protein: CASSQEQVAEDGTDTQYF.

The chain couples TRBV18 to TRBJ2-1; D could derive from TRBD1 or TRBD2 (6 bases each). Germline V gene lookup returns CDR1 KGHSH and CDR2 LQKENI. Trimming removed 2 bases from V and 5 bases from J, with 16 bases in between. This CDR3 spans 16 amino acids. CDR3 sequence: CASSPSWGAGDNEQFF. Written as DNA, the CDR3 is TGTGCCAGCTCACCATCATGGGGGGCTGGAGACAATGAGCAGTTCTTC.

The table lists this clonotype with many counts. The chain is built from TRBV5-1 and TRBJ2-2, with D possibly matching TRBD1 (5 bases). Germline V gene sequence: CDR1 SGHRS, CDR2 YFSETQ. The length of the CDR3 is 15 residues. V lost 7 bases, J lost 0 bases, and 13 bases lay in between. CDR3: CASLLGQANTGELFF. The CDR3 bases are TGCGCCAGCCTCTTGGGGCAGGCGAACACCGGGGAGCTGTTTTTT.

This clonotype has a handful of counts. The CDR3 DNA reads TGTGCCACCAGTGATGCAACTAGCGGCAAACAAGAGACCCAGTACTTC. Translation gives CATSDATSGKQETQYF. V usage is TRBV24-1 and J usage is TRBJ2-5, with TRBD2 matching 8 bases. Germline V lookup: CDR1 KGHDR, CDR2 SFDVKD. There are 16 residues in the CDR3. The trim removed 3 bases at V and 2 bases at J, leaving 7 bases unmatched.

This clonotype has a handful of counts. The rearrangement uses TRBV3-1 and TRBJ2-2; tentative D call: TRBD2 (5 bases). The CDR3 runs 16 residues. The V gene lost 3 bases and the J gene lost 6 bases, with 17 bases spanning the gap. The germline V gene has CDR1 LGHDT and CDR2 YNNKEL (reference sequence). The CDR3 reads CASSQLRLAGAGELFF. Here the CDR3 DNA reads TGTGCCAGCAGCCAGCTTCGGCTAGCCGGGGCCGGGGAGCTGTTTTTT.

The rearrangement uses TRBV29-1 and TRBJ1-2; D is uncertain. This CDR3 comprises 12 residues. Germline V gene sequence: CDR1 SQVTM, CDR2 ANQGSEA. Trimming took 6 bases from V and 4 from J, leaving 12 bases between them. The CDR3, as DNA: TGCAGCGTCCAGCAGACACGCTATGGCTACACCTTC. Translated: CSVQQTRYGYTF.

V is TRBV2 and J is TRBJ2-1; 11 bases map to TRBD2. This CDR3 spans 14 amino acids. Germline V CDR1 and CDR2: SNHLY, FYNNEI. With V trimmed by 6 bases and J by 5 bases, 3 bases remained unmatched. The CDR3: CASRGTSGHNEQFF. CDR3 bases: TGTGCCAGCAGGGGGACTAGCGGACACAATGAGCAGTTCTTC. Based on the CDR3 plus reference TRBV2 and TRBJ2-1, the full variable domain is EPEVTQTPSHQVTQMGQEVILRCVPISNHLYFYWYRQILGQKVEFLVSFYNNEISEKSEIFDDQFSVERPDGSNFTLKIRSTKLEDSAMYFCASRGTSGHNEQFFGPGTRLTVL.

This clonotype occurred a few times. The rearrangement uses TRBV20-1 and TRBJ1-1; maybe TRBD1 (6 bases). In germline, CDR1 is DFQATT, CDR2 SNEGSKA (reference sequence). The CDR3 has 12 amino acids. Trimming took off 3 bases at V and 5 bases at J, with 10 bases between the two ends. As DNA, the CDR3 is TGCAGTGCTAGGGCAGGGGTTACTGAAGCTTTCTTT. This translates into CSARAGVTEAFF.

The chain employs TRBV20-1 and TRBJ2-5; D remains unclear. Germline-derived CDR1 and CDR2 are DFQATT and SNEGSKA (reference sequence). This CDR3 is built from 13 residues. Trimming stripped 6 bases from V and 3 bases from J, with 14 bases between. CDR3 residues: CSANRLVEETQYF. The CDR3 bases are TGCAGTGCCAACCGCCTGGTCGAAGAGACCCAGTACTTC.

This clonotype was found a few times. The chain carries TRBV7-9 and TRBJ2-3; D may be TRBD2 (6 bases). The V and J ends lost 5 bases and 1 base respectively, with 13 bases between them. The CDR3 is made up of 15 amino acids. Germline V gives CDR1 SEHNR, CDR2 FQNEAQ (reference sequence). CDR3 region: CASSKGSGGTDTQYF. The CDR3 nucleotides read TGTGCCAGCAGCAAAGGTAGCGGCGGCACAGATACGCAGTATTTT.

The CDR3 loop is CASSQDSVHVWTNEKLFF. The CDR3 region has the DNA TGTGCCAGCAGCCAAGATAGTGTACACGTCTGGACTAATGAAAAACTGTTTTTT. The chain couples TRBV14 to TRBJ1-4; no reliable D call. There are 18 residues in the CDR3. Deletions cut 0 bases from V and 2 bases from J, with 16 bases between. The V gene's germline CDR1 is SGHDN and CDR2 FVKESK.

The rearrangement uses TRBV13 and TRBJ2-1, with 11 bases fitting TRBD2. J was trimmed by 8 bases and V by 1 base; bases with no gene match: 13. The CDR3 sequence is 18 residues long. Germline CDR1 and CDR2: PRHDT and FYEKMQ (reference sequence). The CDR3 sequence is CASSLAGISGRAVHEQFF. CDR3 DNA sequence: TGTGCCAGCAGCTTAGCAGGAATTAGCGGGAGGGCCGTGCATGAGCAGTTCTTC.

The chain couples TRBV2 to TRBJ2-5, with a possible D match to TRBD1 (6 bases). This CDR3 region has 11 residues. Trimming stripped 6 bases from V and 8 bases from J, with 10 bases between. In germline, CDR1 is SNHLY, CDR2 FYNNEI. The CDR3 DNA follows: TGTGCCAGCAGCGACAGGTTAACCCAGTACTTC. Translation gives CASSDRLTQYF. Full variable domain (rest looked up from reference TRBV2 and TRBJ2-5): EPEVTQTPSHQVTQMGQEVILRCVPISNHLYFYWYRQILGQKVEFLVSFYNNEISEKSEIFDDQFSVERPDGSNFTLKIRSTKLEDSAMYFCASSDRLTQYFGPGTRLLVL.

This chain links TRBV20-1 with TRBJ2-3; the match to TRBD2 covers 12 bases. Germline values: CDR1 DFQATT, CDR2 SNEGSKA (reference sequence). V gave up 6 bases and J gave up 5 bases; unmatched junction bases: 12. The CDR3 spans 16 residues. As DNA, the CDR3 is TGCAGTGCGATCGGTCCTAGCGGGAGGGCGAAAGATACGCAGTATTTT. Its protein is CSAIGPSGRAKDTQYF.

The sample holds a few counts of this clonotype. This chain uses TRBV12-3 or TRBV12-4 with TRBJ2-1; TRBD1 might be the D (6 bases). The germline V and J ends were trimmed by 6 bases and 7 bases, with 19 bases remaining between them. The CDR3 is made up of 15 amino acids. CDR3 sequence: CASRAPEGVWNEQFF. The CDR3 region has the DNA TGTGCCAGCAGGGCCCCTGAGGGGGTTTGGAATGAGCAGTTCTTC.

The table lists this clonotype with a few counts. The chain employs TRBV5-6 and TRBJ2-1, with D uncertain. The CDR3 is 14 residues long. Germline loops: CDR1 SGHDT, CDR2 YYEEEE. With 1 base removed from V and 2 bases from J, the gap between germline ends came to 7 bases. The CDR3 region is CASSLPTTYNEQFF. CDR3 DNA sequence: TGTGCCAGCAGCTTGCCCACAACCTACAATGAGCAGTTCTTC.

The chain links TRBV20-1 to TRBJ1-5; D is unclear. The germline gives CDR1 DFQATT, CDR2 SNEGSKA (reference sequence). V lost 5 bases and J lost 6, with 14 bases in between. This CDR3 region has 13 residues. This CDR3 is CSALTWIGQPQHF. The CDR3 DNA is TGCAGTGCTCTAACATGGATTGGTCAGCCCCAGCATTTT.

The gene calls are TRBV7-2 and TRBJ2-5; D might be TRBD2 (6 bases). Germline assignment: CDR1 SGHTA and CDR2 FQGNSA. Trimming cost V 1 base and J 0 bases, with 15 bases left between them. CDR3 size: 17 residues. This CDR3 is CASSLVEAGPYQETQYF. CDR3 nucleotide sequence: TGTGCCAGCAGCTTAGTCGAGGCGGGACCGTACCAAGAGACCCAGTACTTC.

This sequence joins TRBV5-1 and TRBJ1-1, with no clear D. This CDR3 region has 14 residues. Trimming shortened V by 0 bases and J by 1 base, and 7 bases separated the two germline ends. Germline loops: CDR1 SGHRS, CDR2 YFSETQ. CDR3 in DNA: TGCGCCAGCAGCTTGGACAGAGAGAACACTGAAGCTTTCTTT. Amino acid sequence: CASSLDRENTEAFF.

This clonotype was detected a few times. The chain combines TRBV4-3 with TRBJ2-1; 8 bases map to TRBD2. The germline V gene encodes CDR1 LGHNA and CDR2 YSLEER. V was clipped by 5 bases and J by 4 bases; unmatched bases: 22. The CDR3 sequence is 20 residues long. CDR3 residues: CASSTHGGPSGTRSYNEQFF. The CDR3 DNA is TGCGCCAGCAGCACTCACGGGGGCCCTTCCGGGACTAGGTCATACAATGAGCAGTTCTTC.

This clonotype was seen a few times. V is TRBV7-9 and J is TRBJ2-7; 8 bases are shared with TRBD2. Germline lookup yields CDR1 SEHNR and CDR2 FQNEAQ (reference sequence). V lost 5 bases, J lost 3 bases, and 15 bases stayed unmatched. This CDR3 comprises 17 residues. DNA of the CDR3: TGTGCCAGCAGCACCAAATCATCTGGACTAGCCCGCTACGAGCAGTACTTC. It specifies CASSTKSSGLARYEQYF.

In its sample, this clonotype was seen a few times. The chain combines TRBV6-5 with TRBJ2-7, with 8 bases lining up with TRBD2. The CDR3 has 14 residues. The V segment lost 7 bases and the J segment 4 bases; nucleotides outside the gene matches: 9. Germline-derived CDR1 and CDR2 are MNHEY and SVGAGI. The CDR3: CASKPQTSEYEQYF. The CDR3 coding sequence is TGTGCCAGCAAACCTCAGACTAGCGAGTACGAGCAGTACTTC.

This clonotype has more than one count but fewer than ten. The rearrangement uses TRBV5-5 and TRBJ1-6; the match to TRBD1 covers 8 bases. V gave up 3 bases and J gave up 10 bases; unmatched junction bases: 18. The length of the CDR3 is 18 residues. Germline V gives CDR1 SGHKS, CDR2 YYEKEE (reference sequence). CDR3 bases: TGTGCCAGCAGCTCCTTAACCGGGACAGGTCTGTCTGGATCACCCCTCCACTTT. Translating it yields CASSSLTGTGLSGSPLHF.

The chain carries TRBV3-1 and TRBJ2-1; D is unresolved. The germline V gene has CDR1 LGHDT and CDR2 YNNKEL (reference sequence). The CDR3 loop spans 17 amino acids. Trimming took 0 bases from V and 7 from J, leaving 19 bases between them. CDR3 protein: CASSQDPGLVTGNEQFF. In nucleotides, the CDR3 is TGTGCCAGCAGCCAAGATCCGGGTCTAGTCACCGGGAATGAGCAGTTCTTC.

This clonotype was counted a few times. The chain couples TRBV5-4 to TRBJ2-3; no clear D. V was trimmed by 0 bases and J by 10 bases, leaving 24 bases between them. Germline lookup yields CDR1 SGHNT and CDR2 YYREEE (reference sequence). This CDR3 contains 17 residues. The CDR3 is CASSLGRTRSGPLSQYF. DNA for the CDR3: TGTGCCAGCAGCTTGGGCCGGACGCGATCGGGTCCCTTGTCGCAGTATTTT.

The CDR3 region has the DNA TGCGCCAGCAGCTTAACAGGGGGCCGAGGTACAGATACGCAGTATTTT. Amino acid sequence: CASSLTGGRGTDTQYF. V and J are TRBV5-1 and TRBJ2-3; 9 nucleotides align to TRBD1. The CDR3 has 16 residues. Unmatched junction bases numbered 7, after V lost 2 bases and J lost 3 bases. CDR1 and CDR2 (germline): SGHRS, YFSETQ.

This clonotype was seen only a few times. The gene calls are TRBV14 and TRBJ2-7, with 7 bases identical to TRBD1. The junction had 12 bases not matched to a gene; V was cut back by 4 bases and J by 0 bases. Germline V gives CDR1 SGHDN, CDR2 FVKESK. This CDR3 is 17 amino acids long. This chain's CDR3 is CASSLLSGQSHSYEQYF. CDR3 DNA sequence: TGTGCCAGCAGCCTCCTCTCGGGACAGTCTCACTCCTACGAGCAGTACTTC. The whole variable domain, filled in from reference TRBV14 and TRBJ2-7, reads EAGVTQFPSHSVIEKGQTVTLRCDPISGHDNLYWYRRVMGKEIKFLLHFVKESKQDESGMPNNRFLAERTGGTYSTLKVQPAELEDSGVYFCASSLLSGQSHSYEQYFGPGTRLTVT.

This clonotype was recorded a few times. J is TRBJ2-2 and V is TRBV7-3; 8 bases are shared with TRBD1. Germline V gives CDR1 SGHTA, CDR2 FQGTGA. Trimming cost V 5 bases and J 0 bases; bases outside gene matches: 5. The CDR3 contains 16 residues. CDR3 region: CASSRGQGPNTGELFF. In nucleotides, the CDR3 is TGTGCCAGCAGCCGCGGACAGGGACCGAACACCGGGGAGCTGTTTTTT.

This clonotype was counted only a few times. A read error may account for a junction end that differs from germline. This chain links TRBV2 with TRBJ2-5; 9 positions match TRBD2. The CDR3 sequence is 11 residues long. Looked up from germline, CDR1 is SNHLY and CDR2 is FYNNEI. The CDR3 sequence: CASSDRLAEDF. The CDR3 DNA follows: TGTGCCAGCAGTGATCGACTAGCGGAGGACTTC.